This TCR beta chain was recovered during a study of T-cell memory formation after mild COVID-19. It was 5'RACE with constant-segment primers that produced the TCR alpha and TCR beta cDNA libraries, which carried sample barcodes and UMIs. MiXCR, applied by TCRdb to the 5' RACE reads, yields one record per CDR3 protein. In the table there are a few hundred thousand distinct CDR3 sequences, around a fifth of which are singletons. Germline V gene lookup returns CDR1 MNHNY and CDR2 SVGAGI (reference sequence). CDR3 length equals 14 residues. V lost 2 bases, J lost 2 bases, and 7 bases lay in between. Study-wide findings and caveats: Contracting clones localized mainly to CM and EM when CD4+ and mainly to EMRA when CD8+. SARS-CoV-2 specificity was not confirmed for second-wave clones peaking on day 37.

About this clonotype itself: What it recognizes is unknown.

The sequencing sample was made of PBMCs or a T cell subset sorted from them (not recorded which). The clonotype originates from a man aged 18 to 29 who had mild COVID-19 (a few samples of this study predate the infection). Cell type and time point are not known. J is TRBJ1-5 and V is TRBV6-6; D gene uncertain. DNA of the CDR3: TGTGCCAGCAGTTACCAGCAGGGCAATCAGCCCCAGCATTTT. Amino acids: CASSYQQGNQPQHF.